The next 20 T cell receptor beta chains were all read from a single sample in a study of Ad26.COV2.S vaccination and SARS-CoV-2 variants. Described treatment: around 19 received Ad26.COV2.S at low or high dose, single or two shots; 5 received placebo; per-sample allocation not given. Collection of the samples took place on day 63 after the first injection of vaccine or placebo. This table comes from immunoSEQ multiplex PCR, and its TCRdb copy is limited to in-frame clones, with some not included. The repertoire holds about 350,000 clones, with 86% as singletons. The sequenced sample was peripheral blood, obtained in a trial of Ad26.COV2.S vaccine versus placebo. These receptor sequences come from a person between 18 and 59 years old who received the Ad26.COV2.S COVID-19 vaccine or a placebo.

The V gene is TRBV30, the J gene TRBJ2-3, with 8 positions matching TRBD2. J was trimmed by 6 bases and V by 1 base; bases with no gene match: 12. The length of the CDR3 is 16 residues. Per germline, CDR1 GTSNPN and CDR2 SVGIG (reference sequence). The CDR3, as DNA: TGTGCCTGGAGTGGCCCGGGAAGCGGGAGATTTGATACGCAGTATTTT. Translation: CAWSGPGSGRFDTQYF.

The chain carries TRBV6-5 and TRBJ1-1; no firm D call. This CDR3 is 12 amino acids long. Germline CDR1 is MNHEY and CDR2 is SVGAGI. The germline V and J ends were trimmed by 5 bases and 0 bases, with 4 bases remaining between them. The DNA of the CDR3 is TGTGCCAGCAGTATCATGAACACTGAAGCTTTCTTT. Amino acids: CASSIMNTEAFF.

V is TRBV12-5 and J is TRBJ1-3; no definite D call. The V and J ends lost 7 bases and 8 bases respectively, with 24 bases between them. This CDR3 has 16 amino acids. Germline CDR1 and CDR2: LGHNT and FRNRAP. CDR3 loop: CASERVGPRREDTIYF. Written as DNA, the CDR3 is TGTGCTAGTGAACGGGTCGGGCCTAGGAGAGAGGACACCATATATTTT.

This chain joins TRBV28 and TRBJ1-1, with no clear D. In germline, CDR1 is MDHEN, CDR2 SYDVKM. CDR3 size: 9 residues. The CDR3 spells CMMNTEAFF. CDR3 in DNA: TGTATGATGAACACTGAAGCTTTCTTT.

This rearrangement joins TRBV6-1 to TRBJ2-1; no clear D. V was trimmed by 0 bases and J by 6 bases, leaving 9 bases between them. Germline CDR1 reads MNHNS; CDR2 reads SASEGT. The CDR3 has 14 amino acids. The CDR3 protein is CASSEALRGNEQFF. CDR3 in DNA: TGTGCCAGCAGTGAAGCGCTTCGCGGCAATGAGCAGTTCTTC.

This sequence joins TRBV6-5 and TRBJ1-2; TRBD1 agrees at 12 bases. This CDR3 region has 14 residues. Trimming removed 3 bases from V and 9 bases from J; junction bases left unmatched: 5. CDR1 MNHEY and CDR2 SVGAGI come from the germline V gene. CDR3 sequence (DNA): TGTGCCAGCAGTTATGGGGACAGGGGGCAGAGCTACACCTTC. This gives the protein CASSYGDRGQSYTF.

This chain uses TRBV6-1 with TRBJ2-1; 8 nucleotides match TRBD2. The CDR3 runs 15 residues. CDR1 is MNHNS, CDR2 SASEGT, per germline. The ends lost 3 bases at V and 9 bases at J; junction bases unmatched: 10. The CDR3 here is CASSEGGREVSEQFF. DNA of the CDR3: TGTGCCAGCAGTGAGGGAGGGCGGGAGGTTAGTGAGCAGTTCTTC.

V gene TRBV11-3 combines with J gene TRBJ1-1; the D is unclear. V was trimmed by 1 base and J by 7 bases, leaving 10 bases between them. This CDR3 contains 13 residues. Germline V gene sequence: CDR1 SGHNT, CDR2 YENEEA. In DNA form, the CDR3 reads TGTGCCAGCAGCTTAGGCACCGATCGTGAAGCTTTCTTT. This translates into CASSLGTDREAFF.

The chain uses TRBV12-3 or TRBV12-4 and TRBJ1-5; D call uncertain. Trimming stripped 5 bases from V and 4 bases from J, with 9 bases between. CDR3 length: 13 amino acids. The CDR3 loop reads CASSMGGNQPQHF. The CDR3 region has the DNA TGTGCCAGCAGTATGGGCGGGAATCAGCCCCAGCATTTT.

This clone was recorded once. CDR3 DNA: TGTGCCAGCAGACCTCTTACGGGGACCAATACTCTCTACGAGCAGTACTTC. This codes for CASRPLTGTNTLYEQYF. The chain links TRBV6-2 or TRBV6-3 to TRBJ2-7, with D perhaps given as TRBD1 or TRBD2 (5 bases each). V was shortened by 6 bases and J by 3 bases, with 24 bases between the two germline ends. The germline CDR1 and CDR2 sequences are MNHEY and SVGEGT. CDR3 length: 17 residues.

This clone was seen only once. This chain's CDR3 is CASSQAHLGLGGYNEQFF. DNA of the CDR3: TGCGCCAGCAGCCAAGCACATTTGGGTCTAGGGGGTTACAATGAGCAGTTCTTC. V and J are TRBV4-3 and TRBJ2-1; a weak D match, TRBD1 (6 bases). CDR1 LGHNA and CDR2 YSLEER come from the germline V gene. V was shortened by 1 base and J by 4 bases, with 20 bases between the two germline ends. CDR3 length equals 18 residues.

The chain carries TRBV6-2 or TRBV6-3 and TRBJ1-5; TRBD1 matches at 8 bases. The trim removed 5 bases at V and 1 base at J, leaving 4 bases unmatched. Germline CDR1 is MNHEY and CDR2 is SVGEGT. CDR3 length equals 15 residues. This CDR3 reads CASSRQGPSNQPQHF. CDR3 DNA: TGTGCCAGCAGTCGACAGGGGCCGAGCAATCAGCCCCAGCATTTT.

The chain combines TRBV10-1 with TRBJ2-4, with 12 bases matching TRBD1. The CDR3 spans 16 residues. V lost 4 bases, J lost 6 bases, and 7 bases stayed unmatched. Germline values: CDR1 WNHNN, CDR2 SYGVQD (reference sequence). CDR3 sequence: CASSGAGQGAGNIQYF. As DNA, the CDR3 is TGCGCCAGCAGTGGCGCGGGACAGGGGGCTGGAAACATTCAGTACTTC.

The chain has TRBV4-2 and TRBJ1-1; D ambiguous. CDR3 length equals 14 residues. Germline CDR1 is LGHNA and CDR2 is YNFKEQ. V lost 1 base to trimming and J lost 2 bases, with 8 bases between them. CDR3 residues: CASSQGHTNTEAFF. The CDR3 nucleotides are TGTGCCAGCAGCCAAGGTCACACTAACACTGAAGCTTTCTTT.

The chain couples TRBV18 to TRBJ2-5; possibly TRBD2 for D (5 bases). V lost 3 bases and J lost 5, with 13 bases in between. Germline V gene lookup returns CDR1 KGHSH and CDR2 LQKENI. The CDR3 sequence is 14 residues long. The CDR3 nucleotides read TGTGCCAGCTCACCCTCCACTAGGCTGGAGACCCAGTACTTC. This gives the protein CASSPSTRLETQYF.

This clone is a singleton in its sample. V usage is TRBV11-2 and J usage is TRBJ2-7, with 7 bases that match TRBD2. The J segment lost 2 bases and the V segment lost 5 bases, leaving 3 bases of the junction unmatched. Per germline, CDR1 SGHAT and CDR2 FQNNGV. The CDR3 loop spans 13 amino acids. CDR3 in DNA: TGTGCCAGCAGCGGGACTAATACCTACGAGCAGTACTTC. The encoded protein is CASSGTNTYEQYF.

The CDR3 nucleotides are TGTGCCAGCAGCGTAGAACGAACGAGCACAGATACGCAGTATTTT. This encodes CASSVERTSTDTQYF. This chain links TRBV9 with TRBJ2-3; the D is unclear. V was shortened by 0 bases and J by 0 bases, with 8 bases between the two germline ends. The CDR3 loop spans 15 amino acids. CDR1 SGDLS and CDR2 YYNGEE come from the germline V gene.

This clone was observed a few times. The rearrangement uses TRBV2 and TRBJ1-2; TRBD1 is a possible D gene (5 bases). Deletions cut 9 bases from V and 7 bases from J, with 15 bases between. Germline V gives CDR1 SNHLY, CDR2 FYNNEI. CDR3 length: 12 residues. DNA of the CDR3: TGTGCCAGTGGGGGGGACTCTGGTGGCTACACCTTC. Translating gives CASGGDSGGYTF.

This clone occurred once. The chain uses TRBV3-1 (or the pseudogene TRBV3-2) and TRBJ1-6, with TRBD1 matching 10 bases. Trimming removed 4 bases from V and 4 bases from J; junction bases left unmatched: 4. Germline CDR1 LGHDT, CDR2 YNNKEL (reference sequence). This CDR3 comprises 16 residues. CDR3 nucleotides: TGTGCCAGCAGCCCCGCGGACAGGGGGTATAATTCACCCCTCCACTTT. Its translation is CASSPADRGYNSPLHF.

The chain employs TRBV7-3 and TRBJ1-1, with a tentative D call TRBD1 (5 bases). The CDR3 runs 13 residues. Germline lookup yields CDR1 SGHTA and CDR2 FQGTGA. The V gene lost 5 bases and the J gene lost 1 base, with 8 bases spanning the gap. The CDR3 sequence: CASSQGANTEAFF. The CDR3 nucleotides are TGTGCCAGCAGCCAAGGGGCGAACACTGAAGCTTTCTTT.